This T cell receptor (beta chain) was identified during a study of blood T cell repertoires in COVID-19. Profiling relied on immunoSEQ multiplex PCR, and the TCRdb table lists in-frame clones only, not all of them. The profile shows roughly 300,000 clones, 70% to 85% of them singletons. Followed longitudinally, the Seattle patients had been enrolled during active infection. This receptor was identified in a human donor with COVID-19, enrolled during active disease. The donor label of this sample is uncertain. Material for sequencing was peripheral blood.

CDR3 DNA: TGTGCCTGGAGTTCCCGGGACAGGGGACGCCAGCCCCAGCATTTT. Its translation is CAWSSRDRGRQPQHF. J is TRBJ1-5 and V is TRBV30; 10 bases line up with TRBD1. Germline CDR1 and CDR2: GTSNPN and SVGIG (reference sequence). This CDR3 has 15 amino acids. V shed 2 bases and J 7 bases; nucleotides not matched to a gene: 8.